This TCR beta chain was found in a study of T cell responses to AZD1222 COVID-19 vaccine (dated by TCRdb to about 2021). Background for the entire study: AZD1222 recipients given second doses at about 4 weeks or at about 12 weeks were pooled, since spike-specific TCR depth and breadth were not found to differ between the two schedules. Trial participants were enrolled into age subgroups of 18-55, 56-69 and 70-plus years, which contained roughly 140, 27 and 60 TCR-sequenced participants, respectively. A total of under 250 trial participants underwent TCR sequencing, of whom around 210 had received two doses of AZD1222 and around 25 had received two doses of the MenACWY control vaccine. The study at large found these results: Participants were mostly white British, with more females than males. The authors suggested clonal diversity may have been underestimated. Conclusions about previously exposed vaccinees were limited because only six AZD1222 recipients were SARS-CoV-2 seropositive at baseline. The whole spike protein was spanned by vaccine-associated CD4 TCRs, and dominant responses were seen in regions 160-218 and 743-854. No day 14 peak-response samples were available, so repertoires were characterized only after the peak T cell response. In the small 56-69-year group, the increase in depth fell short of significance, most likely because of low power. After two AZD1222 doses, both the breadth and the depth of spike-specific TCRs were significantly higher than at day 0 and than in MenACWY recipients. Nearly half of unique spike-specific TCRs reportedly recognized epitopes outside regions mutated in the B.1.351 and B.1.1.7 variants.

The cysteine opens and the phenylalanine closes a CDR3 of 16 amino acids. The only DNA kept is the CDR3, 48 bases in frame from the first base. V is clipped by 3 bases and J by 1 base, and the sequence between their germline boundaries is 13 bases long. Looking up the germline V gene yields CDR1 SGHVS and CDR2 FQNEAQ. The CDR3 regions of human TCRbeta chains were analyzed by immunosequencing. Per the original workflow: TCRs in the repertoires were matched against a reference library of SARS-CoV-2-specific TCRs that had been generated with the MIRA antigen-specificity platform. Breadth meant the fraction of unique TCRs that were SARS-CoV-2-associated, whereas depth meant the fraction of total T cells that were SARS-CoV-2-associated. Each spike-specific TCR was assigned to its reactive spike region and to a CD4 or CD8 class using the MIRA data. Log10-transformed breadth and depth values were compared by one-way ANOVA with Sidak's multiple comparisons tests. TCRdb mirrors the immuneACCESS table, restricted to in-frame sequences. Some clones are absent from its copies; in checked studies, under half trace to an unresolved V gene, and the reason for the others is unknown. V and J calls plus clone size are reproduced from that table; the DNA served to infer D and trimming. In this sample the table shows 150,000 to 200,000 clones, approximately 92% of which occur a single time. The ten top clones hold about 10% of the sample.

The intended sense of this specimen's time point label: baseline before first vaccination. The vaccinee samples were drawn from two UK trials, COV001 and COV002, one of which was a single-blind randomized controlled phase 2/3 trial testing AZD1222 (ChAdOx1 nCoV-19) in healthy adults. For TCRbeta chain sequencing, PBMC samples were collected from trial participants at day 0 and at day 28 after the second dose. Remarks on this clone: The target of this receptor is not known. Base qualities are not at hand, and no much larger clone is one base apart.

This receptor was taken from an adult in good health. Recombination linked TRBV7-8 to TRBJ1-3; TRBD1 is perhaps the D gene, given 5 matching bases. Sequenced material: peripheral blood, taken on day 0 of AZD1222 vaccination. DNA sequence: TGTGCCAGCAGCTTGGGGCTGGTAGATTCTGGAAACACCATATATTTT. Translated, it gives CASSLGLVDSGNTIYF.